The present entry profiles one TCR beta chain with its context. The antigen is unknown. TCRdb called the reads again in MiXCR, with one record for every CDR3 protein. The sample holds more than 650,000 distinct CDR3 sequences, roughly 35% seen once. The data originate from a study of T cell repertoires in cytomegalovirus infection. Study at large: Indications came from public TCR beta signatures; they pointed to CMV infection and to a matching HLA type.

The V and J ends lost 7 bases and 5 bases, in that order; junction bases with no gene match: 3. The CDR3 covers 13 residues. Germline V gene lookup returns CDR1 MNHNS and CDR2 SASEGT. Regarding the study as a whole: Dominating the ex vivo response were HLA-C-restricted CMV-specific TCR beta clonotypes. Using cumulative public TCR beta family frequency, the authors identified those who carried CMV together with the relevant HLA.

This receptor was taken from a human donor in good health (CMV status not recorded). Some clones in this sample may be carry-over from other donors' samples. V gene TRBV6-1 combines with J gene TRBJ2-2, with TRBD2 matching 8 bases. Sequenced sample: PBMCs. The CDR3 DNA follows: TGTGCCAGCATACTAGCGGTTACCGGGGAGCTGTTTTTT. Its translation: CASILAVTGELFF.